What follows are 4 T cell receptor beta chains derived from one specimen sequenced in a study of OX40 agonist ivuxolimab in advanced cancers. Repertoires were generated with immunoSEQ multiplex PCR, while TCRdb's copy carries only in-frame clones and drops some. The repertoire holds fewer than 80,000 clones, with about 89% as singletons. The sequencing used CD4+ or CD8+ T cells sorted from blood, collected in a trial of the OX40 agonist ivuxolimab. Receptors originate from an adult with an advanced solid tumor such as melanoma, head and neck, liver or kidney cancer.

This chain links TRBV27 with TRBJ2-1; D unresolved. This CDR3 comprises 15 residues. Trimming removed 4 bases from V and 0 bases from J, with 10 bases in between. Per germline, CDR1 MNHEY and CDR2 SMNVEV (reference sequence). The CDR3 sequence is CASSWDPSSYNEQFF. The CDR3 DNA reads TGTGCCAGCAGTTGGGATCCTAGCTCCTACAATGAGCAGTTCTTC.

The V and J genes are TRBV29-1 and TRBJ1-3, with 7 bases fitting TRBD1. V lost 3 bases to trimming and J lost 4 bases; unmatched junction nucleotides: 3. Germline CDR1 is SQVTM and CDR2 is ANQGSEA. This CDR3 is built from 13 residues. CDR3 coding DNA: TGCAGCGTTGAGATACAGGGGGGAAACACCATATATTTT. Translating gives CSVEIQGGNTIYF.

The rearrangement links TRBV6-5 to TRBJ2-1, with D perhaps matching TRBD1 or TRBD2 (5 bases each). This CDR3 has 14 residues. V lost 2 bases and J lost 7, with 12 bases in between. Per germline, CDR1 MNHEY and CDR2 SVGAGI. CDR3 protein: CASSYEGPWNEQFF. In nucleotides, the CDR3 is TGTGCCAGCAGTTACGAGGGGCCCTGGAATGAGCAGTTCTTC.

The V gene is TRBV4-3, the J gene TRBJ1-4; possible D gene TRBD1, 5 bases. This CDR3 comprises 17 residues. CDR1 is LGHNA and CDR2 is YSLEER in the germline V gene. The V and J ends lost 0 bases and 8 bases respectively, with 19 bases between them. The CDR3 DNA sequence: TGCGCCAGCAGCCAAGAGCCGCCACTAGGGGTGGAGGAAAAACTGTTTTTT. This encodes CASSQEPPLGVEEKLFF.